These T cell receptor beta chains were read from a single sample in a study of blood T cells in healthy people across ages. TCRdb reanalysed the 5' RACE reads using MiXCR and keeps one entry per CDR3 protein. Altogether approximately 850,000 distinct CDR3 sequences are present, roughly 44% being singletons, with the ten largest covering under 20%. Sequencing was carried out using blood. These receptors were obtained from a man aged 55-75 years in good health. Each CDR3 is given with its conserved first and last residue. D genes are given only for firm matches. Clone size is given for some rows only: seen once, a few or many times, or a class if the clone is expanded.

>NA|TRBJ1-6|NA|TRBV12-3/TRBV12-4
CASSLGQVDSPLHF
TGTGCCAGCAGTTTAGGACAGGTGGATTCACCCCTCCACTTT
>NA|TRBJ2-7|NA|TRBV7-3
CASSSAPAGEQYF
TGTGCCAGCAGTTCCGCTCCCGCGGGAGAGCAGTACTTC
>once|TRBJ1-5|NA|TRBV4-1
CASSQRGEANQPQHF
TGCGCCAGCAGCCAACGGGGGGAGGCCAATCAGCCCCAGCATTTT
>NA|TRBJ2-4|NA|TRBV15
CATSHVRNGRLNIQYF
TGTGCCACCAGCCACGTGAGAAATGGGAGATTGAACATTCAGTACTTC
>few|TRBJ2-7|NA|TRBV12-3/TRBV12-4
CASATGPSYEQYF
TGTGCCAGCGCCACAGGGCCGAGCTACGAGCAGTACTTC
>NA|TRBJ2-7|NA|TRBV6-5
CASSYLNEQYF
TGTGCCAGCAGTTACCTTAACGAGCAGTACTTC
>few|TRBJ1-5|NA|TRBV20-1
CSASWQFNQPQHF
TGCAGTGCTAGTTGGCAGTTCAATCAGCCCCAGCATTTT
>few|TRBJ2-5|TRBD2|TRBV3-1
CASSSPQLAGIGETQYF
TGTGCCAGCAGCTCACCCCAACTAGCGGGGATTGGAGAGACCCAGTACTTC
>few|TRBJ1-2|NA|TRBV29-1
CSVVDSRYGYTF
TGCAGCGTTGTAGACAGCCGGTATGGCTACACCTTC
>few|TRBJ1-2|TRBD1|TRBV29-1
CSVESRQGDYGYTF
TGCAGCGTTGAAAGCCGACAGGGGGACTATGGCTACACCTTC
>few|TRBJ2-2|TRBD2|TRBV18
CASSPSGDYTGELFF
TGTGCCAGCTCACCTAGCGGGGACTACACCGGGGAGCTGTTTTTT
>NA|TRBJ2-7|TRBD1|TRBV9
CASSVSDRPQGEQYF
TGTGCCAGCAGCGTTTCGGACAGGCCCCAAGGCGAGCAGTACTTC
>few|TRBJ2-5|NA|TRBV29-1
CSLRVSKGETQYF
TGCAGCCTCCGGGTCTCCAAGGGGGAGACCCAGTACTTC
>NA|TRBJ1-6|NA|TRBV12-3/TRBV12-4
CASSLEQEDSPLHF
TGTGCCAGCAGTTTGGAACAGGAAGATTCACCCCTCCACTTT